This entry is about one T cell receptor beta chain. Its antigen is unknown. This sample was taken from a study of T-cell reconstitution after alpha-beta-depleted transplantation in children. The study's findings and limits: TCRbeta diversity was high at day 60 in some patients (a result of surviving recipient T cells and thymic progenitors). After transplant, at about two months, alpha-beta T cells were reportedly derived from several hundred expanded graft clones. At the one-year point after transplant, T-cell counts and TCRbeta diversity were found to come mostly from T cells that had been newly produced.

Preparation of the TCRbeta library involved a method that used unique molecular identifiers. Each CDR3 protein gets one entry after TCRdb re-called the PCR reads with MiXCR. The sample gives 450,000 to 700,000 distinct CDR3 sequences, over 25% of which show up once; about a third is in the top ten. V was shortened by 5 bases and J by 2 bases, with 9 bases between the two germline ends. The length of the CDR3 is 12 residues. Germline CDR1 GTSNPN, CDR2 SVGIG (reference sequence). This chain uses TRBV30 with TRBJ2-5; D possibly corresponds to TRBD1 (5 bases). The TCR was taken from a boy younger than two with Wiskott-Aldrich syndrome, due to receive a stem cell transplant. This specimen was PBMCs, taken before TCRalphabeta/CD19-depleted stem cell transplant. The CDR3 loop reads CAWDSGQETQYF. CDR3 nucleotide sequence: TGTGCCTGGGACAGTGGGCAAGAGACCCAGTACTTC.